The TCR beta chain under discussion was sequenced for a study of HIV-infected patients and healthy controls. This CDR3 is built from 14 residues. V was clipped by 2 bases and J by 5 bases, with 13 bases between them. The germline gives CDR1 WNHNN, CDR2 SYGVQD (reference sequence). Whole blood was used without fractionation, so all unsorted peripheral T cells were included. An approximately 2.5 ml peripheral blood sample was taken for RNA. cDNA was made from about 480 ng RNA using alpha and beta constant primers. Each of the alpha and beta chains got its own library through chain-specific third strand synthesis with indices. TCRdb re-called the 5' RACE reads through MiXCR, storing one row per CDR3 protein. The sample holds thousands of distinct CDR3 sequences, about 8.8% seen once. This clonotype counts as medium-sized (0.01 to 0.1%).

This sample comprised blood, obtained before antiretroviral therapy. The clonotype originates from an adult with HIV infection. The donor label of this sample is uncertain. The chain combines TRBV10-1 with TRBJ2-7, with D perhaps being TRBD1 or TRBD2 (5 bases each). In nucleotides, the CDR3 is TGCGCCAGCAGTGAGGGGACCCCGGGGAACGAGCAGTACTTC. Its protein is CASSEGTPGNEQYF.